In its sample, the clone carrying this T cell receptor beta chain was seen many times. The data were obtained in a study of tumor-infiltrating lymphocytes in primary liver carcinoma. Overall study context: Stage T1-T3 N0M0 tumors spanned 4.2 to 10 cm.

With 400 to 550 ng total RNA as template and a constant-region primer, TCR beta cDNA was made. Three nested multiplex PCR rounds, a slightly modified ARM-PCR, produced the libraries for TCR beta. TCRdb processed the multiplex PCR reads anew with MiXCR; each CDR3 protein has one entry. The sample shows more than 95,000 distinct CDR3 sequences, 50% to 80% of them seen only once. Scientists recovered RNA and DNA together from roughly 21-30 mg of unsorted bulk tissue. The sample taken for sequencing was liver tumor tissue from sampling region 3. Subset defined: tumor region T3, left-lateral pole. This clonotype was obtained from a woman aged 55-70 years with primary liver carcinoma and hepatitis B virus infection.

CDR3 sequence: CASSPTSGTNIQYF. In DNA form, the CDR3 reads TGTGCCAGCAGCCCGACTAGCGGGACGAACATTCAGTACTTC. V and J are TRBV7-8 and TRBJ2-4; TRBD2 matches at 11 bases. Per germline, CDR1 SGHVS and CDR2 FQNEAQ. The ends lost 5 bases at V and 7 bases at J; junction bases unmatched: 4. This CDR3 spans 14 amino acids.